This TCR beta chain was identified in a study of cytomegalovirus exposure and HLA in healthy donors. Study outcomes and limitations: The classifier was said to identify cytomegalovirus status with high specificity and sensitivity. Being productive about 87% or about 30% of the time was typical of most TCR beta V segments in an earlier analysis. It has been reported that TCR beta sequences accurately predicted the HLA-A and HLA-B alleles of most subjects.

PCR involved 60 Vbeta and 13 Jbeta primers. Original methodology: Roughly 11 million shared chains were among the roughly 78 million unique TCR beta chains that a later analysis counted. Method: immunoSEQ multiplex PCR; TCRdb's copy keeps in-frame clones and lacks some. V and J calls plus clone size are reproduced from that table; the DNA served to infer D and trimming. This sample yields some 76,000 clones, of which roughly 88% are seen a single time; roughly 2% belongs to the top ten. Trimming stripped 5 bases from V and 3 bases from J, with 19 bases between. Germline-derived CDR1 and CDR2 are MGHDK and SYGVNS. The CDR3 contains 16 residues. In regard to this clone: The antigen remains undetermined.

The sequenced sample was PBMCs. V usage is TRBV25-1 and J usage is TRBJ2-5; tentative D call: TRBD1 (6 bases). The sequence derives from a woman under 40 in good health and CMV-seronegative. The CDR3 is CASSTPRGQTKETQYF. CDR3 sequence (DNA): TGTGCCAGCAGTACCCCCAGAGGACAGACCAAAGAGACCCAGTACTTC.